A selection of T cell receptor beta chains follows, all from one sample in a study of beta chain features in type 1 diabetes. Repertoires were generated with immunoSEQ multiplex PCR, while TCRdb's copy carries only in-frame clones and drops some. The sample holds more than 250,000 clones; about a fifth are singletons and the top ten take 0.028%. The sequenced sample consisted of naive CD4+ T cells from blood. All receptors come from a woman aged 40 to 50 with type 1 diabetes. The CDR3 runs from the conserved cysteine through the conserved F or W. The order of the fields is CDR3 length, D gene, V gene, J gene, clone size, CDR3 protein, CDR3 DNA. The D gene is left open where the match is weak. A clone size is listed for some rows: how often the clone was seen (once, few, many), or a class if it is expanded.

cdr3_length: 15; d_call: .; v_call: TRBV4-3; j_call: TRBJ2-3; clone_size: few; cdr3_aa: CASSQEEYYTDTQYF; cdr3_nt: TGCGCCAGCAGCCAAGAAGAGTACTACACAGATACGCAGTATTTT
cdr3_length: 14; d_call: .; v_call: TRBV19; j_call: TRBJ2-1; clone_size: .; cdr3_aa: CASSAAGRLNEQFF; cdr3_nt: TGTGCCAGTAGTGCCGCGGGACGCTTGAATGAGCAGTTCTTC
cdr3_length: 15; d_call: TRBD2; v_call: TRBV4-1; j_call: TRBJ2-7; clone_size: .; cdr3_aa: CASSPGTSGAYEQYF; cdr3_nt: TGCGCCAGCAGCCCCGGGACTAGCGGGGCATACGAGCAGTACTTC
cdr3_length: 16; d_call: .; v_call: TRBV2; j_call: TRBJ1-3; clone_size: few; cdr3_aa: CASSPNRDYSGNTIYF; cdr3_nt: TGTGCCAGCAGTCCTAACAGGGACTACTCTGGAAACACCATATATTTT
cdr3_length: 13; d_call: .; v_call: TRBV27; j_call: TRBJ2-5; clone_size: .; cdr3_aa: CASSHRSGETQYF; cdr3_nt: TGTGCCAGCAGTCACAGGTCGGGTGAGACCCAGTACTTC
cdr3_length: 12; d_call: .; v_call: TRBV28; j_call: TRBJ1-1; clone_size: few; cdr3_aa: CASSSRGTEAFF; cdr3_nt: TGTGCCAGCAGTTCGAGGGGGACTGAAGCTTTCTTT
cdr3_length: 14; d_call: .; v_call: TRBV6-5; j_call: TRBJ2-2; clone_size: .; cdr3_aa: CASRTDRRTGELFF; cdr3_nt: TGTGCCAGCAGAACCGACAGGAGGACCGGGGAGCTGTTTTTT
cdr3_length: 12; d_call: .; v_call: TRBV28; j_call: TRBJ2-7; clone_size: .; cdr3_aa: CASSLGGYEQYF; cdr3_nt: TGTGCCAGCAGCCTAGGGGGTTACGAGCAGTACTTC
cdr3_length: 14; d_call: .; v_call: TRBV5-1; j_call: TRBJ2-7; clone_size: .; cdr3_aa: CASSLANSVDEQYF; cdr3_nt: TGCGCCAGCAGCTTGGCCAATAGCGTCGACGAGCAGTACTTC
cdr3_length: 15; d_call: .; v_call: TRBV5-4; j_call: TRBJ1-2; clone_size: .; cdr3_aa: CASSFGAGGEEGYTF; cdr3_nt: TGTGCCAGCAGCTTTGGGGCTGGGGGGGAGGAGGGCTACACCTTC
cdr3_length: 15; d_call: TRBD1; v_call: TRBV5-4; j_call: TRBJ2-7; clone_size: few; cdr3_aa: CASSHSLGQDFEQYF; cdr3_nt: TGTGCCAGCAGCCACTCACTCGGACAGGACTTCGAGCAGTACTTC
cdr3_length: 15; d_call: .; v_call: TRBV7-9; j_call: TRBJ2-2; clone_size: few; cdr3_aa: CASSLVASVTGELFF; cdr3_nt: TGTGCCAGCAGCTTAGTGGCTAGCGTTACCGGGGAGCTGTTTTTT
cdr3_length: 14; d_call: .; v_call: TRBV9; j_call: TRBJ2-7; clone_size: few; cdr3_aa: CASSVAGTSYEQYF; cdr3_nt: TGTGCCAGCAGCGTAGCGGGAACCTCCTACGAGCAGTACTTC
cdr3_length: 14; d_call: .; v_call: TRBV5-4; j_call: TRBJ2-3; clone_size: .; cdr3_aa: CASSSQGVTDTQYF; cdr3_nt: TGTGCCAGCAGCTCCCAAGGGGTCACAGATACGCAGTATTTT
cdr3_length: 14; d_call: TRBD2; v_call: TRBV29-1; j_call: TRBJ2-7; clone_size: .; cdr3_aa: CSVAGTSGSDEQYF; cdr3_nt: TGCAGCGTTGCCGGGACTAGCGGGAGTGACGAGCAGTACTTC
cdr3_length: 14; d_call: .; v_call: TRBV4-2; j_call: TRBJ2-7; clone_size: few; cdr3_aa: CASSPRGQPYEQYF; cdr3_nt: TGTGCCAGCAGCCCCCGAGGACAGCCATACGAGCAGTACTTC
cdr3_length: 13; d_call: .; v_call: TRBV2; j_call: TRBJ2-1; clone_size: .; cdr3_aa: CASMASSYNEQFF; cdr3_nt: TGTGCCAGCATGGCTAGCTCCTACAATGAGCAGTTCTTC
cdr3_length: 16; d_call: TRBD2; v_call: TRBV12-5; j_call: TRBJ2-1; clone_size: .; cdr3_aa: CASGPAGLAGFNEQFF; cdr3_nt: TGTGCTAGTGGTCCCGCCGGACTAGCGGGTTTCAATGAGCAGTTCTTC
cdr3_length: 16; d_call: .; v_call: TRBV7-2; j_call: TRBJ2-1; clone_size: few; cdr3_aa: CASSLGYPQPNNEQFF; cdr3_nt: TGTGCCAGCAGCTTGGGCTACCCTCAACCTAACAATGAGCAGTTCTTC
cdr3_length: 17; d_call: .; v_call: TRBV7-2; j_call: TRBJ2-5; clone_size: .; cdr3_aa: CASSPRGSSSKQETQYF; cdr3_nt: TGTGCCAGCAGCCCGCGGGGTAGCTCCAGCAAACAAGAGACCCAGTACTTC
cdr3_length: 14; d_call: TRBD1; v_call: TRBV5-4; j_call: TRBJ1-1; clone_size: .; cdr3_aa: CASSFGQGDTEAFF; cdr3_nt: TGTGCCAGCAGCTTTGGACAGGGCGACACTGAAGCTTTCTTT
cdr3_length: 16; d_call: .; v_call: TRBV19; j_call: TRBJ1-5; clone_size: .; cdr3_aa: CASIPGPMTPHGPQHF; cdr3_nt: TGTGCCAGTATTCCTGGGCCGATGACACCCCATGGTCCCCAGCATTTT
cdr3_length: 16; d_call: .; v_call: TRBV4-3; j_call: TRBJ2-7; clone_size: .; cdr3_aa: CASSQGAIVSTYEQYF; cdr3_nt: TGCGCCAGCAGCCAAGGGGCGATCGTGTCCACCTACGAGCAGTACTTC
cdr3_length: 13; d_call: .; v_call: TRBV4-3; j_call: TRBJ2-5; clone_size: few; cdr3_aa: CASSQEQGETQYF; cdr3_nt: TGCGCCAGCAGCCAAGAACAGGGAGAGACCCAGTACTTC
cdr3_length: 13; d_call: .; v_call: TRBV14; j_call: TRBJ1-1; clone_size: .; cdr3_aa: CASSQDQNTEAFF; cdr3_nt: TGTGCCAGCAGCCAAGATCAAAACACTGAAGCTTTCTTT
cdr3_length: 16; d_call: TRBD2; v_call: TRBV5-4; j_call: TRBJ2-5; clone_size: .; cdr3_aa: CASSLGLAGGQETQYF; cdr3_nt: TGTGCCAGCAGCTTGGGACTAGCGGGGGGTCAAGAGACCCAGTACTTC
cdr3_length: 13; d_call: .; v_call: TRBV30; j_call: TRBJ1-3; clone_size: few; cdr3_aa: CAWSVASGNTIYF; cdr3_nt: TGTGCCTGGAGTGTGGCCTCTGGAAACACCATATATTTT
cdr3_length: 14; d_call: TRBD1; v_call: TRBV2; j_call: TRBJ2-5; clone_size: few; cdr3_aa: CASTEQGAGETQYF; cdr3_nt: TGTGCCAGCACTGAACAGGGGGCCGGGGAGACCCAGTACTTC
cdr3_length: 15; d_call: TRBD1; v_call: TRBV30; j_call: TRBJ1-4; clone_size: .; cdr3_aa: CASAPYRGGIEKLFF; cdr3_nt: TGTGCCTCGGCTCCCTACAGGGGGGGGATTGAAAAACTGTTTTTT
cdr3_length: 11; d_call: .; v_call: TRBV28; j_call: TRBJ1-5; clone_size: few; cdr3_aa: CASTYRLVQHF; cdr3_nt: TGTGCCAGCACCTACCGACTAGTCCAGCATTTT
cdr3_length: 15; d_call: .; v_call: TRBV25-1; j_call: TRBJ2-5; clone_size: .; cdr3_aa: CASSVPGGRGETQYF; cdr3_nt: TGTGCCAGCAGTGTCCCGGGGGGCCGGGGGGAGACCCAGTACTTC
cdr3_length: 13; d_call: TRBD1; v_call: TRBV27; j_call: TRBJ2-5; clone_size: .; cdr3_aa: CASTSRGRETQYF; cdr3_nt: TGTGCCAGCACCAGCAGGGGGAGAGAGACCCAGTACTTC
cdr3_length: 13; d_call: .; v_call: TRBV9; j_call: TRBJ2-2; clone_size: .; cdr3_aa: CASSVVSAGELFF; cdr3_nt: TGTGCCAGCAGCGTAGTTTCAGCCGGGGAGCTGTTTTTT
cdr3_length: 14; d_call: .; v_call: TRBV25-1; j_call: TRBJ1-2; clone_size: few; cdr3_aa: CASSEWGGSNGYTF; cdr3_nt: TGTGCCAGCAGTGAATGGGGAGGTTCGAATGGCTACACCTTC
cdr3_length: 12; d_call: .; v_call: TRBV5-6; j_call: TRBJ2-7; clone_size: .; cdr3_aa: CASSFSLYEQYF; cdr3_nt: TGTGCCAGCAGTTTTAGTCTCTACGAGCAGTACTTC
cdr3_length: 12; d_call: .; v_call: TRBV12-5; j_call: TRBJ2-5; clone_size: few; cdr3_aa: CASGLFQETQYF; cdr3_nt: TGTGCTAGTGGTTTGTTCCAGGAGACCCAGTACTTC
cdr3_length: 15; d_call: TRBD2; v_call: TRBV7-3; j_call: TRBJ2-3; clone_size: .; cdr3_aa: CASSLRASGTDTQYF; cdr3_nt: TGTGCCAGCAGCTTAAGGGCTAGCGGAACAGATACGCAGTATTTT
cdr3_length: 16; d_call: .; v_call: TRBV9; j_call: TRBJ1-2; clone_size: .; cdr3_aa: CASSPREGRIFYGYTF; cdr3_nt: TGTGCCAGCAGCCCGAGGGAAGGACGGATCTTCTATGGCTACACCTTC
cdr3_length: 12; d_call: .; v_call: TRBV29-1; j_call: TRBJ2-7; clone_size: .; cdr3_aa: CSVGSRVDEQYF; cdr3_nt: TGCAGCGTTGGAAGCAGGGTCGACGAGCAGTACTTC
cdr3_length: 17; d_call: TRBD2; v_call: TRBV9; j_call: TRBJ2-1; clone_size: .; cdr3_aa: CASSDRRASGAYNEQFF; cdr3_nt: TGTGCCAGCAGCGACCGGAGGGCTAGCGGGGCATACAATGAGCAGTTCTTC